The present T cell receptor beta chain was sequenced within a study of cytomegalovirus exposure and HLA in healthy donors. Separate from the 666-subject first cohort was the approximately 120-subject validation cohort, to which the donors belonged. Study observations and caveats: Subsequent analysis revealed that first-cohort TCR clusters tended to co-occur in the 130 or so validation repertoires. The study recorded about 150 TCR beta chains that were cytomegalovirus-associated.

Sequencing was performed with immunoSEQ multiplex PCR; in TCRdb, only in-frame clones are kept and a portion is missing. The sample shows about 98,000 clones, approximately 88% of them seen only once. V lost 6 bases and J 0 bases, leaving 7 bases between the germline ends. Germline V gives CDR1 SNHLY, CDR2 FYNNEI. The CDR3 extends over 13 amino acids. With regard to this clone: Its antigen is currently unknown.

Specimen: PBMCs. This chain joins TRBV2 and TRBJ2-3; D unclear. This TCR came from a woman aged 25 to 45 in good health and CMV-seronegative. CDR3 sequence (DNA): TGTGCCAGCAGCCGACTGAGCACAGATACGCAGTATTTT. It codes for CASSRLSTDTQYF.